This entry lists 23 T cell receptor beta chains sequenced from one sample in a study of cytomegalovirus exposure and HLA in healthy donors. Assay used: immunoSEQ multiplex PCR; TCRdb lists only in-frame clones, some missing. Among more than 120,000 clones listed, roughly 89% were seen once. The sequencing sample was made of PBMCs. The receptors originated from a man aged 18 to 35 in good health and CMV-seropositive.

The rearrangement uses TRBV19 and TRBJ1-2; D is perhaps TRBD1 (5 bases). Germline V gene sequence: CDR1 LNHDA, CDR2 SQIVND (reference sequence). The CDR3 covers 12 residues. V was pared by 3 bases and J by 5 bases, with 7 bases between. This CDR3 reads CASSMAGYGYTF. Here the CDR3 DNA reads TGTGCCAGTAGTATGGCAGGGTATGGCTACACCTTC.

This clone was counted a single time. The V gene is TRBV28, the J gene TRBJ2-4; 7 nucleotides align to TRBD1. V was pared by 5 bases and J by 0 bases, with 10 bases of the junction left unmatched. Germline V gives CDR1 MDHEN, CDR2 SYDVKM. This CDR3 spans 17 amino acids. In nucleotides, the CDR3 is TGTGCCAGCAGTGGGCACGGGACAGTTCTAGCCAAAAACATTCAGTACTTC. Translating gives CASSGHGTVLAKNIQYF.

This chain links TRBV5-1 with TRBJ1-4; TRBD1 matches 7 bases. CDR1 is SGHRS and CDR2 is YFSETQ in the germline V gene. The ends lost 0 bases at V and 4 bases at J; junction bases unmatched: 3. The CDR3 is made up of 15 amino acids. The CDR3 bases are TGCGCCAGCAGCTTGGAGGGGGCCCTTAATGAAAAACTGTTTTTT. It yields the protein CASSLEGALNEKLFF. The full variable domain, its missing parts supplied by reference TRBV5-1 and TRBJ1-4, is KAGVTQTPRYLIKTRGQQVTLSCSPISGHRSVSWYQQTPGQGLQFLFEYFSETQRNKGNFPGRFSGRQFSNSRSEMNVSTLELGDSALYLCASSLEGALNEKLFFGSGTQLSVL.

The gene calls are TRBV18 and TRBJ2-1; 9 nucleotides align to TRBD2. The CDR3 loop spans 16 amino acids. After removal of 0 bases from V and 8 bases from J, the junction contained 8 bases not matched to a gene. Germline V CDR1 and CDR2: KGHSH, LQKENI. The CDR3 region is CASSPPIAGEGHEQFF. In DNA form, the CDR3 reads TGTGCCAGCTCACCACCCATAGCGGGAGAGGGGCATGAGCAGTTCTTC.

V and J are TRBV27 and TRBJ2-1; 7 nucleotides line up with TRBD2. The CDR3 consists of 15 residues. CDR1 MNHEY and CDR2 SMNVEV come from the germline V gene (reference sequence). The J segment lost 6 bases and the V segment lost 5 bases, leaving 10 bases of the junction unmatched. CDR3 coding DNA: TGTGCCAGCAGTACACAAGCGGGAATCGTCAATGAGCAGTTCTTC. Translated, it gives CASSTQAGIVNEQFF.

The chain has TRBV30 and TRBJ1-5, with a tentative D call TRBD1 (6 bases). In germline, CDR1 is GTSNPN, CDR2 SVGIG (reference sequence). The CDR3 spans 19 residues. Trimming shortened V by 8 bases and J by 0 bases, and 29 bases separated the two germline ends. The chain's CDR3 is CARRNPRANRENSNQPQHF. The CDR3 DNA reads TGTGCCCGCCGAAACCCAAGAGCAAACAGGGAGAATAGCAATCAGCCCCAGCATTTT.

The chain recombines TRBV5-1 with TRBJ1-1; no clear D gene. The germline CDR1 and CDR2 sequences are SGHRS and YFSETQ. Trimming stripped 0 bases from V and 5 bases from J, with 8 bases between. The CDR3 extends over 13 amino acids. In DNA form, the CDR3 reads TGCGCCAGCAGCTTGGTGTGGGAGACTGAAGCTTTCTTT. This gives the protein CASSLVWETEAFF.

The chain links TRBV4-1 to TRBJ2-2; D ambiguous. CDR3 size: 13 residues. V was shortened by 3 bases and J by 4 bases, with 6 bases between the two germline ends. Germline lookup yields CDR1 MGHRA and CDR2 YSYEKL. CDR3 in amino acids: CASSQAATGELFF. The CDR3 bases are TGCGCCAGCAGCCAGGCCGCCACCGGGGAGCTGTTTTTT.

V gene TRBV5-5 combines with J gene TRBJ2-7; TRBD1 matches at 7 bases. The CDR3 runs 14 residues. The germline V gene encodes CDR1 SGHKS and CDR2 YYEKEE (reference sequence). V was pared by 4 bases and J by 4 bases, with 8 bases of the junction left unmatched. The CDR3 nucleotides are TGTGCCAGCAGCAAAATACCAGGGGGATACGAGCAGTACTTC. Translation: CASSKIPGGYEQYF.

This rearrangement joins TRBV7-8 to TRBJ1-1, with D uncertain. The CDR3 is 13 amino acids. The ends were cut back, 3 bases at V and 1 base at J, with 6 bases in the middle. CDR1 is SGHVS, CDR2 FQNEAQ, per germline. Written as DNA, the CDR3 is TGTGCCAGCAGCTTTGCGGCGAACACTGAAGCTTTCTTT. Protein product: CASSFAANTEAFF.

Only a few counts were recorded for this clone. The CDR3 region has the DNA TGCGCCAGCAGCCCGGGGACAGGGGCGAATGAGCAGTTCTTC. Protein product: CASSPGTGANEQFF. The genes are TRBV5-1 and TRBJ2-1; 10 bases map to TRBD1. Germline V gene data show CDR1 as SGHRS and CDR2 as YFSETQ. The CDR3 is 14 amino acids. After removal of 4 bases from V and 7 bases from J, the junction contained 5 bases not matched to a gene.

The V and J genes are TRBV4-1 and TRBJ2-6; 7 bases agree with TRBD1. The V gene end was trimmed by 2 bases and the J gene end by 2 bases; junction bases not matched to a gene: 0. This CDR3 contains 15 residues. Germline loops: CDR1 MGHRA, CDR2 YSYEKL. CDR3 DNA: TGCGCCAGCAGCCAACAGGGGGCTGGGGCCAACGTCCTGACTTTC. Amino acids: CASSQQGAGANVLTF.

The rearrangement joins TRBV28 to TRBJ2-7, with D unresolved. The CDR3 length is 14 residues. V was clipped by 1 base and J by 3 bases, with 10 bases between them. The germline gives CDR1 MDHEN, CDR2 SYDVKM. The CDR3 DNA reads TGTGCCAGCAGTTTATCTCCCCCCCTCTACGAGCAGTACTTC. Protein: CASSLSPPLYEQYF.

The rearrangement links TRBV6-5 to TRBJ1-1, with 9 bases identical to TRBD1. This CDR3 contains 15 residues. Looked up from germline, CDR1 is MNHEY and CDR2 is SVGAGI. With V trimmed by 4 bases and J by 1 base, 4 bases remained unmatched. The CDR3 loop reads CASSSPGQGNTEAFF. The CDR3 bases are TGTGCCAGCAGTTCTCCGGGACAGGGGAACACTGAAGCTTTCTTT.

This clone has a single count. The chain recombines TRBV19 with TRBJ2-6; no definite D call. V shed 4 bases and J shed 0 bases, with 13 bases lying between them. Germline V gene lookup returns CDR1 LNHDA and CDR2 SQIVND (reference sequence). This CDR3 spans 17 amino acids. DNA of the CDR3: TGTGCCAGTAGTACCAATCCCTTCAGCTCTGGGGCCAACGTCCTGACTTTC. Amino acids: CASSTNPFSSGANVLTF.

The chain couples TRBV5-4 to TRBJ1-6, with D tentatively TRBD1 (6 bases). Germline V gene sequence: CDR1 SGHNT, CDR2 YYREEE (reference sequence). The V gene lost 4 bases and the J gene lost 8 bases, with 22 bases spanning the gap. This CDR3 contains 17 residues. The CDR3 spells CASSQVFQRTVDSPLHF. For the CDR3, the DNA is TGTGCCAGCAGCCAAGTGTTCCAAAGGACAGTGGATTCACCCCTCCACTTT.

Here the CDR3 DNA reads TGTGCCAGCAGTTTCAGGGGGCCAGACACTGAAGCTTTCTTT. It specifies CASSFRGPDTEAFF. The chain combines TRBV27 with TRBJ1-1; 8 nucleotides align to TRBD1. The germline V gene encodes CDR1 MNHEY and CDR2 SMNVEV (reference sequence). This CDR3 contains 14 residues. J was trimmed by 3 bases and V by 3 bases; bases with no gene match: 3.

The genes are TRBV19 and TRBJ2-7, with D possibly matching TRBD2 (6 bases). There are 13 residues in the CDR3. V was clipped by 3 bases and J by 6 bases, with 12 bases between them. Germline CDR1 LNHDA, CDR2 SQIVND (reference sequence). The CDR3 spells CASSITGESEQYF. Here the CDR3 DNA reads TGTGCCAGTAGTATCACGGGAGAGAGCGAGCAGTACTTC.

The chain couples TRBV27 to TRBJ1-1; possible D gene TRBD1, 5 bases. V lost 5 bases and J 8 bases, leaving 15 bases between the germline ends. CDR1 MNHEY and CDR2 SMNVEV come from the germline V gene (reference sequence). The CDR3 covers 13 residues. The CDR3 DNA follows: TGTGCCAGCAGTACGACAGCCAGGGCCGAAGCTTTCTTT. Its protein is CASSTTARAEAFF.

The rearrangement links TRBV30 to TRBJ2-5; D is unclear. Germline V gene data show CDR1 as GTSNPN and CDR2 as SVGIG (reference sequence). The CDR3 loop spans 11 amino acids. V lost 0 bases and J 4 bases, leaving 3 bases between the germline ends. This CDR3 reads CAWSVAETQYF. DNA of the CDR3: TGTGCCTGGAGTGTAGCAGAGACCCAGTACTTC.

For this clone: One end of the junction fails to match germline, which may point to a read error. V usage is TRBV30 and J usage is TRBJ2-1, with a possible D match to TRBD2 (5 bases). The CDR3 runs 11 residues. Per the germline V gene, CDR1 is GTSNPN and CDR2 is SVGIG (reference sequence). The CDR3 reads CAWALANLGIF. CDR3 DNA sequence: TGTGCCTGGGCTCTAGCCAACCTGGGGATCTTC.

The chain combines TRBV19 with TRBJ1-4, with 9 positions matching TRBD1. J was trimmed by 7 bases and V by 5 bases; bases with no gene match: 5. The CDR3 has 14 amino acids. CDR1 is LNHDA and CDR2 is SQIVND in the germline V gene (reference sequence). The DNA of the CDR3 is TGTGCCAGTAGTGCGGGACAGGGCAGTGAAAAACTGTTTTTT. Residues: CASSAGQGSEKLFF. Looking up the rest from reference TRBV19 and TRBJ1-4 gives the full variable domain: DGGITQSPKYLFRKEGQNVTLSCEQNLNHDAMYWYRQDPGQGLRLIYYSQIVNDFQKGDIAEGYSVSREKKESFPLTVTSAQKNPTAFYLCASSAGQGSEKLFFGSGTQLSVL.

This chain links TRBV6-5 with TRBJ1-1; TRBD1 is a possible D gene (5 bases). The CDR3 has 15 amino acids. Germline lookup yields CDR1 MNHEY and CDR2 SVGAGI. With 6 bases removed from V and 5 bases from J, the gap between germline ends came to 19 bases. CDR3 residues: CASSPTWTSVTEAFF. DNA of the CDR3: TGTGCCAGCAGCCCAACTTGGACAAGTGTGACTGAAGCTTTCTTT.